Included here is one T cell receptor (beta chain) sequence, with context. Its antigen is unknown. The data were taken from a study of cytomegalovirus exposure and HLA in healthy donors. The CDR3 covers 12 residues. Germline V gene sequence: CDR1 LNHNV, CDR2 YYDKDF (reference sequence). V was pared by 4 bases and J by 3 bases, with 7 bases between. The PCR used 60 Vbeta and 13 Jbeta primers. Some clones are missing from TCRdb's copy, which holds only in-frame ones; the method was immunoSEQ multiplex PCR. The table has approximately 90,000 clones, about 85% seen once. Broader study findings: There was a cluster of highly shared sequence variants that was likely a sequencing artifact. Later analysis demonstrated an association between a missense DCLRE1C variant and TCR beta V- and J-gene trimming.

This clonotype was sampled from a man aged 35-49 years in good health and CMV-seropositive. The sequencing sample was made of PBMCs. The genes are TRBV15 and TRBJ2-7, with a possible D match to TRBD2 (5 bases). The DNA of the CDR3 is TGTGCCACCAGCAACGGGGACTACGAGCAGTACTTC. It translates to CATSNGDYEQYF.